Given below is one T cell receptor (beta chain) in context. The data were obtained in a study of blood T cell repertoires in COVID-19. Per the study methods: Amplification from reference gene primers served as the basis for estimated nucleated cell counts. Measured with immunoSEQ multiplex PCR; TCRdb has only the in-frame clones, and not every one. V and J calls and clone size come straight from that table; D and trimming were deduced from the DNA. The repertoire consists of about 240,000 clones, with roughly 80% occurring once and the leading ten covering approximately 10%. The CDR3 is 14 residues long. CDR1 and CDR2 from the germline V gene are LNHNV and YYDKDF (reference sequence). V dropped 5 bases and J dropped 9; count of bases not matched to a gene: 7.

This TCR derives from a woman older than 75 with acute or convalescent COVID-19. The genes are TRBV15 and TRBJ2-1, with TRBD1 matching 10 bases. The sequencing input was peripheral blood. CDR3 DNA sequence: TGTGCCACCAGCCTGGGGACAGGGGTTGCTGAGCAGTTCTTC. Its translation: CATSLGTGVAEQFF. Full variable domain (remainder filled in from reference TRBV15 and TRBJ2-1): DAMVIQNPRYQVTQFGKPVTLSCSQTLNHNVMYWYQQKSSQAPKLLFHYYDKDFNNEADTPDNFQSRRPNTSFCFLDIRSPGLGDTAMYLCATSLGTGVAEQFFGPGTRLTVL.